These 27 T cell receptor beta chains were all obtained from the same sample, sequenced in a study of pediatric ulcerative colitis. The rectum was sampled with one to two pinch biopsies at colonoscopy. The protocol was immunoSEQ multiplex PCR, while the TCRdb copy is restricted to in-frame clones and leaves out a portion. Counted here are around 12,000 clones, approximately 71% occurring once; the ten biggest clones make up approximately 4.5%. The sample comprised gut tissue. These receptors all stem from a boy younger than 18 who was a control in a study of pediatric ulcerative colitis.

The rearrangement links TRBV29-1 to TRBJ1-2; 7 bases fit TRBD1. Germline V gene lookup returns CDR1 SQVTM and CDR2 ANQGSEA. The CDR3 sequence is 12 residues long. J lost 1 base, V lost 7 bases, and 3 bases had no gene match. The CDR3 DNA follows: TGCAGCGGGGGGGACAGTAACTATGGCTACACCTTC. Its translation: CSGGDSNYGYTF.

For this clone: The junction shows a germline mismatch at one end, possibly a read error. The rearrangement uses TRBV7-9 and TRBJ1-4; D unclear. CDR3 length equals 12 residues. Per the germline V gene, CDR1 is SEHNR and CDR2 is FQNEAQ (reference sequence). The CDR3 DNA follows: TGTGCCAGCAGCCTAGCTCGCGGAAAACTGTTTTTT. It is translated as CASSLARGKLFF. Full variable domain (rest looked up from reference TRBV7-9 and TRBJ1-4): DTGVSQNPRHKITKRGQNVTFRCDPISEHNRLYWYRQTLGQGPEFLTYFQNEAQLEKSRLLSDRFSAERPKGSFSTLEIQRTEQGDSAMYLCASSLARGKLFFGSGTQLSVL.

V usage is TRBV27 and J usage is TRBJ1-2, with TRBD1 as a possible D gene (5 bases). V lost 7 bases to trimming and J lost 8 bases, with 17 bases between them. The CDR3 contains 13 residues. CDR1 is MNHEY and CDR2 is SMNVEV in the germline V gene (reference sequence). CDR3 amino acids: CASTLDRWGGYTF. CDR3 in DNA: TGTGCCAGCACCCTCGACAGATGGGGGGGCTACACCTTC.

The V gene is TRBV6-1, the J gene TRBJ2-7, with 10 positions matching TRBD1. Trimming at V came to 7 bases and at J to 9 bases, leaving 12 bases not matched to a gene. The germline V gene has CDR1 MNHNS and CDR2 SASEGT. This CDR3 is built from 14 residues. In DNA, the CDR3 is TGTGCCAGCACCTTGGACAGGGGGGTCGTTGGGCAGTACTTC. Protein sequence: CASTLDRGVVGQYF.

This clone was recorded once. This chain links TRBV5-6 with TRBJ1-2; 7 bases fit TRBD1. V dropped 4 bases and J dropped 4; count of bases not matched to a gene: 4. Germline V gene sequence: CDR1 SGHDT, CDR2 YYEEEE. This CDR3 comprises 13 residues. This CDR3 reads CASSRDSFYGYTF. The CDR3, as DNA: TGTGCCAGCAGCCGGGACAGCTTCTATGGCTACACCTTC.

This chain joins TRBV7-6 and TRBJ2-7, with D possibly TRBD2 on 5 matching bases. Germline CDR1 reads SGHVS; CDR2 reads FNYEAQ. The length of the CDR3 is 16 residues. V was trimmed by 4 bases and J by 2 bases, leaving 18 bases between them. The CDR3 is CASSSGVWRPTYEQYF. CDR3 coding DNA: TGTGCCAGCAGCTCCGGTGTCTGGAGGCCGACCTACGAGCAGTACTTC.

This rearrangement joins TRBV5-1 to TRBJ2-7, with a tentative D call TRBD1 (7 bases). Trimming removed 7 bases from V and 0 bases from J, with 26 bases in between. CDR1 and CDR2 from the germline V gene are SGHRS and YFSETQ. This CDR3 is built from 18 residues. Written as DNA, the CDR3 is TGCGCCAGCTACCGGTCCCCCCCGGCAGGGGGGAGCTCCTACGAGCAGTACTTC. Translating it yields CASYRSPPAGGSSYEQYF.

This chain uses TRBV7-6 with TRBJ2-1, with TRBD2 as a possible D gene (6 bases). CDR1 is SGHVS and CDR2 is FNYEAQ in the germline V gene. The CDR3 runs to 15 residues. With 2 bases removed from V and 2 bases from J, the gap between germline ends came to 10 bases. The CDR3 bases are TGTGCCAGCAGCTTAAAAGGCGGGACCTACAATGAGCAGTTCTTC. Protein product: CASSLKGGTYNEQFF.

This sequence joins TRBV28 and TRBJ2-7, with TRBD2 matching over 8 bases. This CDR3 is 14 amino acids long. Germline trimming cut 6 bases from V and 6 bases from J; bases unmatched to any gene: 10. From germline, CDR1 is MDHEN and CDR2 SYDVKM. CDR3 sequence reads: CASSVQLAVSEQYF. For the CDR3, the DNA is TGTGCCAGCAGCGTCCAACTAGCGGTCTCCGAGCAGTACTTC.

J is TRBJ1-5 and V is TRBV5-6; perhaps TRBD1 as D (5 bases). From germline, CDR1 is SGHDT and CDR2 YYEEEE. This CDR3 spans 16 amino acids. V lost 3 bases and J lost 2, with 15 bases in between. The CDR3 bases are TGTGCCAGCAGCTCCCTGGGGGGGGTGGGCAATCAGCCCCAGCATTTT. As protein: CASSSLGGVGNQPQHF. Based on the CDR3 plus reference TRBV5-6 and TRBJ1-5, the full variable domain is DAGVTQSPTHLIKTRGQQVTLRCSPKSGHDTVSWYQQALGQGPQFIFQYYEEEERQRGNFPDRFSGHQFPNYSSELNVNALLLGDSALYLCASSSLGGVGNQPQHFGDGTRLSIL.

V is TRBV5-1 and J is TRBJ2-5; TRBD1 matches 7 bases. Per germline, CDR1 SGHRS and CDR2 YFSETQ. The CDR3 totals 15 residues. The junction had 7 bases not matched to a gene; V was cut back by 4 bases and J by 1 base. The CDR3 loop is CASSPGTAFQETQYF. The CDR3 DNA follows: TGCGCCAGCAGCCCTGGGACAGCGTTCCAAGAGACCCAGTACTTC.

The J gene is TRBJ2-6, the V gene TRBV19; possibly TRBD1 for D (5 bases). The CDR3 length is 15 residues. The V end was cut by 6 bases, the J end by 2 bases, with 11 bases between. Germline CDR1 is LNHDA and CDR2 is SQIVND (reference sequence). The CDR3 here is CASSPGHPGANVLTF. CDR3 DNA sequence: TGTGCCAGTAGCCCCGGACACCCTGGGGCCAACGTCCTGACTTTC.

The rearrangement links TRBV11-2 to TRBJ1-2; D gene ambiguous. CDR1 is SGHAT, CDR2 FQNNGV, per germline. Trimming shortened V by 2 bases and J by 6 bases, and 7 bases separated the two germline ends. The CDR3 length is 12 residues. CDR3 sequence (DNA): TGTGCCAGCAGCTTACCGATTGATGGCTACACCTTC. Its translation is CASSLPIDGYTF. Variable domain in full (rest from reference TRBV11-2 and TRBJ1-2): EAGVAQSPRYKIIEKRQSVAFWCNPISGHATLYWYQQILGQGPKLLIQFQNNGVVDDSQLPKDRFSAERLKGVDSTLKIQPAKLEDSAVYLCASSLPIDGYTFGSGTRLTVV.

In DNA form, the CDR3 reads TGCGCCAGCAGCCGGACTAGCCTATTCTCCTACGAGCAGTACTTC. It yields the protein CASSRTSLFSYEQYF. The V gene is TRBV5-1, the J gene TRBJ2-7, with 8 bases aligning to TRBD2. Germline CDR1 and CDR2: SGHRS and YFSETQ. There are 15 residues in the CDR3. The ends lost 4 bases at V and 0 bases at J; junction bases unmatched: 6.

The gene calls are TRBV27 and TRBJ1-5; D not resolved. CDR1 and CDR2 (germline): MNHEY, SMNVEV (reference sequence). The CDR3 consists of 16 residues. Deletions cut 1 base from V and 4 bases from J, with 14 bases between. CDR3 amino acids: CASSLYAPSLNQPQHF. CDR3 in DNA: TGTGCCAGCAGTTTATATGCACCCTCCCTAAATCAGCCCCAGCATTTT.

This clone was seen a single time. The rearrangement joins TRBV7-2 to TRBJ2-1, with D perhaps TRBD2 (5 bases). There are 16 residues in the CDR3. The V gene's germline CDR1 is SGHTA and CDR2 FQGNSA. The germline V and J ends were trimmed by 1 base and 6 bases, with 16 bases remaining between them. In DNA, the CDR3 is TGTGCCAGCAGCTTAGGATCTTTAGGAGCGGCCAATGAGCAGTTCTTC. Protein product: CASSLGSLGAANEQFF.

The rearrangement links TRBV7-8 to TRBJ2-3; 13 nucleotides align to TRBD2. Trimming at V came to 2 bases and at J to 1 base, leaving 15 bases not matched to a gene. CDR1 is SGHVS, CDR2 FQNEAQ, per germline. This CDR3 contains 21 residues. The chain's CDR3 is CASSLTAVGLAGVGGTDTQYF. The DNA for the CDR3 is TGTGCCAGCAGCTTAACCGCCGTAGGACTAGCGGGAGTTGGGGGCACAGATACGCAGTATTTT.

CDR3 DNA sequence: TGTGCCAGCAGTAGGGACGCCGCCAAAAACATTCAGTACTTC. Protein product: CASSRDAAKNIQYF. The chain combines TRBV2 with TRBJ2-4; either TRBD1 or TRBD2 may supply D (5 bases each). V was shortened by 5 bases and J by 1 base, with 9 bases between the two germline ends. The CDR3 has 14 amino acids. Germline V gene data show CDR1 as SNHLY and CDR2 as FYNNEI.

The chain uses TRBV7-6 and TRBJ2-1; D might be TRBD1 or TRBD2, each matching 5 bases. V shed 0 bases and J shed 0 bases, with 18 bases lying between them. Germline V CDR1 and CDR2: SGHVS, FNYEAQ. The length of the CDR3 is 19 residues. CDR3 amino acids: CASSLAERDLPSSYNEQFF. CDR3 DNA sequence: TGTGCCAGCAGCTTAGCGGAACGGGACCTCCCCAGCTCCTACAATGAGCAGTTCTTC.

CDR3 DNA: TGTGCCAGCAGTGAGTGGGCTAGCGGGAGTTCCGCCAATGAGCAGTTCTTC. It yields the protein CASSEWASGSSANEQFF. The genes are TRBV6-1 and TRBJ2-1, with 10 bases aligning to TRBD2. J lost 6 bases, V lost 3 bases, and 11 bases had no gene match. The germline V gene encodes CDR1 MNHNS and CDR2 SASEGT. CDR3 length equals 17 residues.

V is TRBV27 and J is TRBJ1-2, with D perhaps TRBD1 (5 bases). The CDR3 covers 14 residues. V lost 6 bases and J lost 4, with 15 bases in between. Germline CDR1 is MNHEY and CDR2 is SMNVEV (reference sequence). CDR3 in amino acids: CASRPSLGVYGYTF. The CDR3 DNA reads TGTGCCAGCAGGCCCTCATTGGGGGTCTATGGCTACACCTTC.

DNA of the CDR3: TGTGCCAGCAGTGAAGATTACGAGGGGGCCTCCTACGAGCAGTACGTC. This translates into CASSEDYEGASYEQYV. V is TRBV2 and J is TRBJ2-7; TRBD1 aligns across 7 bases. Germline V gene lookup returns CDR1 SNHLY and CDR2 FYNNEI. The CDR3 covers 16 residues. J lost 0 bases, V lost 1 base, and 6 bases had no gene match.

V gene TRBV15 combines with J gene TRBJ1-5; TRBD1 aligns across 10 bases. The V gene's germline CDR1 is LNHNV and CDR2 YYDKDF (reference sequence). The V segment lost 3 bases and the J segment 6 bases; nucleotides outside the gene matches: 5. CDR3 length equals 15 residues. CDR3 amino acids: CATSRDRGRVQPQHF. Written as DNA, the CDR3 is TGTGCCACCAGCAGGGACAGGGGGAGGGTTCAGCCCCAGCATTTT. Supplemented by reference TRBV15 and TRBJ1-5, the full variable domain reads DAMVIQNPRYQVTQFGKPVTLSCSQTLNHNVMYWYQQKSSQAPKLLFHYYDKDFNNEADTPDNFQSRRPNTSFCFLDIRSPGLGDTAMYLCATSRDRGRVQPQHFGDGTRLSIL.

The chain uses TRBV7-8 and TRBJ1-5; D call uncertain. The CDR3 extends over 16 amino acids. V was clipped by 1 base and J by 1 base, with 11 bases between them. Germline V gene data show CDR1 as SGHVS and CDR2 as FQNEAQ. In nucleotides, the CDR3 is TGTGCCAGCAGCTTAGGGTCGGGTAGGAGCAATCAGCCCCAGCATTTT. Protein: CASSLGSGRSNQPQHF.

The chain uses TRBV28 and TRBJ1-4; D is unresolved. V was cut by 6 bases and J by 10 bases, with 12 bases left in between. Germline V gene lookup returns CDR1 MDHEN and CDR2 SYDVKM. The CDR3 sequence is 12 residues long. The chain's CDR3 is CASRGVGGKLFF. DNA of the CDR3: TGTGCCAGCAGGGGAGTGGGTGGAAAACTGTTTTTT.

The chain recombines TRBV21-1 with TRBJ2-5; the D segment call TRBD2 is taken from the table without a DNA check. TRBV21-1 counts as a pseudogene. The CDR3 runs 16 residues. The CDR3 sequence: CASSISRCLPGKTQYF. CDR3 DNA sequence: TGTGCCAGCAGCATAAGTCGCTGTCTCCCGGGGAAGACCCAGTACTTC.

This clone turned up a few times. The chain combines TRBV5-4 with TRBJ1-2; a weak D match, TRBD1 (5 bases). Germline CDR1 SGHNT, CDR2 YYREEE (reference sequence). Between the trimmed V and J ends, which lost 4 bases and 8 bases, there was a span of 18 bases. The CDR3 sequence is 14 residues long. The CDR3 DNA is TGTGCCAGCAGCCCGGGCCCGTGGGGGTCCGGCTACACCTTC. Translation gives CASSPGPWGSGYTF.